The T cell receptor (beta chain) under discussion was sequenced for a study of cytomegalovirus exposure and HLA in healthy donors. PCR employed 60 Vbeta and 13 Jbeta primers. Clones were sequenced by immunoSEQ multiplex PCR, and TCRdb holds only the in-frame ones, with some missing. The sample shows about 120,000 clones, roughly 65% of them seen only once. On this clone itself: The target antigen is unknown.

With V trimmed by 5 bases and J by 5 bases, 17 bases remained unmatched. Germline CDR1 is LNHDA and CDR2 is SQIVND (reference sequence). The CDR3 consists of 17 residues. Findings of the study overall: A later examination showed that TCR association rates differed by HLA locus, with DRB1 most and HLA-C fewest.

Sequencing input: PBMCs. The chain joins TRBV19 to TRBJ1-2, with 7 positions matching TRBD1. This clonotype originated in a man aged 35-49 years in good health and CMV-seropositive. CDR3 amino acids: CASSAQPTGTLWYGYTF. Written as DNA, the CDR3 is TGTGCCAGTAGTGCTCAACCGACAGGGACCCTCTGGTATGGCTACACCTTC.